Following are 26 T cell receptor beta chains from one sample sequenced in a study of blood T cell repertoires in COVID-19. TCRdb keeps only in-frame clones here, not all; method: immunoSEQ multiplex PCR. The data show more than 100,000 clones, over 75% seen once. Sample: peripheral blood. The receptor set was obtained from an older woman with acute or convalescent COVID-19.

The rearrangement links TRBV7-9 to TRBJ1-1; D is ambiguous. V shed 0 bases and J shed 6 bases, with 8 bases lying between them. CDR1 and CDR2 from the germline V gene are SEHNR and FQNEAQ (reference sequence). The CDR3 is made up of 13 amino acids. Here the CDR3 DNA reads TGTGCCAGCAGCTTAGCCGGGTGGTCTGAAGCTTTCTTT. This codes for CASSLAGWSEAFF.

The chain carries TRBV6-5 and TRBJ1-2; D is unclear. The germline V and J ends were trimmed by 2 bases and 2 bases, with 9 bases remaining between them. The CDR3 consists of 14 residues. Germline V gives CDR1 MNHEY, CDR2 SVGAGI. The CDR3 spells CASSYPTENYGYTF. The CDR3 DNA reads TGTGCCAGCAGTTACCCGACGGAGAACTATGGCTACACCTTC.

The chain has TRBV19 and TRBJ2-1, with 9 bases identical to TRBD2. The CDR3 is made up of 15 amino acids. CDR1 and CDR2 from the germline V gene are LNHDA and SQIVND (reference sequence). Trimming took 5 bases from V and 2 from J; bases not matched to a gene: 4. CDR3 sequence (DNA): TGTGCCAGTAGTGCCGGGACTAGCCCCTACAATGAGCAGTTCTTC. As protein: CASSAGTSPYNEQFF.

The chain links TRBV28 to TRBJ1-5; tentatively, D is TRBD1 (6 bases). V dropped 6 bases and J dropped 8 bases, with 20 bases sitting between them. The length of the CDR3 is 15 residues. Germline V CDR1 and CDR2: MDHEN, SYDVKM. This chain's CDR3 is CASRLEHREGKPQHF. The CDR3 DNA reads TGTGCCAGCAGACTCGAGCACAGGGAGGGGAAGCCCCAGCATTTT.

V is TRBV4-1 and J is TRBJ1-1, with TRBD1 identical over 7 bases. This CDR3 spans 16 amino acids. Germline V lookup: CDR1 MGHRA, CDR2 YSYEKL. V shed 2 bases, J shed 3 bases, and the junction held 9 bases outside the gene matches. CDR3 amino acids: CASSQLMTGYYTEAFF. The CDR3 nucleotides read TGCGCCAGCAGCCAACTGATGACAGGGTATTACACTGAAGCTTTCTTT.

The chain couples TRBV5-5 to TRBJ2-4; D is unresolved. Germline V CDR1 and CDR2: SGHKS, YYEKEE (reference sequence). The CDR3 runs to 20 residues. Trimming took off 0 bases at V and 0 bases at J, with 22 bases between the two ends. In DNA form, the CDR3 reads TGTGCCAGCAGCTTGGCCGGAGAACAATACACCCTTTTAGCCAAAAACATTCAGTACTTC. Translation gives CASSLAGEQYTLLAKNIQYF.

The gene calls are TRBV29-1 and TRBJ1-1; 7 bases match TRBD1. Germline V CDR1 and CDR2: SQVTM, ANQGSEA. After removal of 5 bases from V and 0 bases from J, the junction contained 3 bases not matched to a gene. The CDR3 has 13 residues. The CDR3 spells CSVQTGVNTEAFF. The CDR3 DNA follows: TGCAGCGTTCAAACAGGGGTGAACACTGAAGCTTTCTTT. The variable domain in full, with the rest retrieved from reference TRBV29-1 and TRBJ1-1, is SAVISQKPSRDICQRGTSLTIQCQVDSQVTMMFWYRQQPGQSLTLIATANQGSEATYESGFVIDKFPISRPNLTFSTLTVSNMSPEDSSIYLCSVQTGVNTEAFFGQGTRLTVV.

This rearrangement joins TRBV19 to TRBJ1-5; TRBD1 matches at 7 bases. Losses at the gene ends were 5 bases for V and 0 bases for J; bases not matched to a gene: 7. CDR1 is LNHDA and CDR2 is SQIVND in the germline V gene (reference sequence). The CDR3 length is 16 residues. The chain's CDR3 is CASSSTGQYSNQPQHF. The CDR3 coding sequence is TGTGCCAGTAGTTCTACGGGACAGTATAGCAATCAGCCCCAGCATTTT.

This clone appeared a single time. The V and J genes are TRBV3-1 (or the pseudogene TRBV3-2) and TRBJ2-7, with 8 bases fitting TRBD1. Germline V gene lookup returns CDR1 LGHDT and CDR2 YNNKEL (reference sequence). Losses at the gene ends were 1 base for V and 4 bases for J; bases not matched to a gene: 6. The CDR3 length is 15 residues. CDR3 in DNA: TGTGCCAGCAGCCAAGGGACAGGGTTGCGGTACGAGCAGTACTTC. Its protein product is CASSQGTGLRYEQYF.

The genes are TRBV6-1 and TRBJ1-1; weak D call: TRBD1 (5 bases). Per germline, CDR1 MNHNS and CDR2 SASEGT. The V end lost 3 bases, the J end lost 5 bases, and 13 bases lay between the germline ends. The CDR3 covers 14 residues. CDR3 amino acids: CASSESLGRTEAFF. CDR3 coding DNA: TGTGCCAGCAGTGAGAGTCTGGGGCGGACTGAAGCTTTCTTT.

The chain employs TRBV6-6 and TRBJ1-2; D unresolved. The V end lost 0 bases, the J end lost 8 bases, and 13 bases lay between the germline ends. Per germline, CDR1 MNHNY and CDR2 SVGAGI (reference sequence). The CDR3 sequence is 14 residues long. CDR3 coding DNA: TGTGCCAGCAGTTACTCGATCCTTGGCCGAGGCTACACCTTC. Its protein product is CASSYSILGRGYTF.

V is TRBV28 and J is TRBJ2-5; perhaps TRBD2 as D (6 bases). This CDR3 is 16 amino acids long. The V and J ends lost 4 bases and 7 bases respectively, with 22 bases between them. Germline lookup yields CDR1 MDHEN and CDR2 SYDVKM. The CDR3 coding sequence is TGTGCCAGCAGTTCCCCGCGGGGAGCTCCCCATGTGACCCAGTACTTC. Translation: CASSSPRGAPHVTQYF.

The chain joins TRBV5-4 to TRBJ1-1; 9 nucleotides line up with TRBD1. CDR1 is SGHNT, CDR2 YYREEE, per germline (reference sequence). This CDR3 has 13 amino acids. After removal of 5 bases from V and 7 bases from J, the junction contained 6 bases not matched to a gene. The CDR3: CASRLQGANEAFF. CDR3 DNA sequence: TGTGCCAGCAGATTACAGGGGGCGAATGAAGCTTTCTTT.

The chain is built from TRBV7-6 and TRBJ2-1; TRBD2 agrees at 10 bases. Per the germline V gene, CDR1 is SGHVS and CDR2 is FNYEAQ. The CDR3 is made up of 20 amino acids. V was clipped by 1 base and J by 1 base; unmatched bases: 13. The CDR3 nucleotides are TGTGCCAGCAGCTTAGTCTCTAGCGGGGGACTACGTGGGTCCTACAATGAGCAGTTCTTC. As protein: CASSLVSSGGLRGSYNEQFF.

This chain joins TRBV7-9 and TRBJ1-1, with TRBD1 matching over 7 bases. Germline loops: CDR1 SEHNR, CDR2 FQNEAQ (reference sequence). This CDR3 has 14 amino acids. V trimming: 4 bases; J trimming: 0 bases; junction bases outside the gene matches: 2. The CDR3 bases are TGTGCCAGCAGCTGGGGACAGATGAACACTGAAGCTTTCTTT. This sequence encodes CASSWGQMNTEAFF.

The CDR3 DNA reads TGTGCCAGCCGGAACAGGGTTGGGACTGAAGCTTTCTTT. It yields the protein CASRNRVGTEAFF. The rearrangement uses TRBV25-1 and TRBJ1-1; a possible D gene is TRBD1 (6 bases). V was shortened by 8 bases and J by 5 bases, with 15 bases between the two germline ends. CDR1 MGHDK and CDR2 SYGVNS come from the germline V gene. This CDR3 spans 13 amino acids.

V is TRBV5-1 and J is TRBJ1-2, with a possible D match to TRBD1 (5 bases). The CDR3 loop spans 12 amino acids. Between the trimmed V and J ends, which lost 0 bases and 13 bases, there was a span of 13 bases. In germline, CDR1 is SGHRS, CDR2 YFSETQ. The CDR3 loop reads CASSLEGDYTTF. The CDR3 DNA sequence: TGCGCCAGCAGCTTGGAAGGGGATTACACCACCTTC. The variable domain in full, with the rest retrieved from reference TRBV5-1 and TRBJ1-2, is KAGVTQTPRYLIKTRGQQVTLSCSPISGHRSVSWYQQTPGQGLQFLFEYFSETQRNKGNFPGRFSGRQFSNSRSEMNVSTLELGDSALYLCASSLEGDYTTFGSGTRLTVV.

J is TRBJ2-1 and V is TRBV19; 7 nucleotides line up with TRBD2. Germline loops: CDR1 LNHDA, CDR2 SQIVND (reference sequence). The CDR3 sequence is 15 residues long. J was trimmed by 3 bases and V by 9 bases; bases with no gene match: 11. In DNA form, the CDR3 reads TGTGCCAGCAGCCCAACCGGGACTATCTACAATGAGCAGTTCTTC. It yields the protein CASSPTGTIYNEQFF.

The gene calls are TRBV6-6 and TRBJ2-5; 9 bases line up with TRBD1. The germline CDR1 and CDR2 sequences are MNHNY and SVGAGI (reference sequence). After removal of 5 bases from V and 4 bases from J, the junction contained 8 bases not matched to a gene. The CDR3 extends over 15 amino acids. The CDR3 DNA follows: TGTGCCAGCAGTCCGGGACAGGGCCAAAGAGAGACCCAGTACTTC. Amino acid sequence: CASSPGQGQRETQYF.

V is TRBV5-1 and J is TRBJ2-2; 8 nucleotides match TRBD2. From germline, CDR1 is SGHRS and CDR2 YFSETQ. The V and J ends lost 0 bases and 4 bases, in that order; junction bases with no gene match: 2. CDR3 size: 15 residues. In nucleotides, the CDR3 is TGCGCCAGCAGCTTGGAGAGCGGGAGCACCGGGGAGCTGTTTTTT. It specifies CASSLESGSTGELFF.

In DNA form, the CDR3 reads TGTGCCACCAGTGGGTGGGGCAACGCTGAAGCTTTCTTT. Its protein is CATSGWGNAEAFF. The chain couples TRBV24-1 to TRBJ1-1, with D possibly matching TRBD1 (5 bases). The CDR3 spans 13 residues. Germline CDR1 is KGHDR and CDR2 is SFDVKD. V gave up 5 bases and J gave up 6 bases, with 12 bases separating them.

The chain links TRBV6-1 to TRBJ1-5; TRBD1 matches 9 bases. Germline assignment: CDR1 MNHNS and CDR2 SASEGT. CDR3 length equals 15 residues. Trimming took 1 base from V and 7 from J; bases not matched to a gene: 5. The CDR3 region is CASSEGGQGSQPQHF. The DNA of the CDR3 is TGTGCCAGCAGTGAAGGAGGACAGGGGTCGCAGCCCCAGCATTTT.

The rearrangement uses TRBV19 and TRBJ2-7; TRBD1 aligns across 9 bases. The CDR3 is 14 amino acids. The germline V gene has CDR1 LNHDA and CDR2 SQIVND (reference sequence). Losses at the gene ends were 7 bases for V and 2 bases for J; bases not matched to a gene: 6. This chain's CDR3 is CASNRDRVTYEQYF. The CDR3 bases are TGTGCCAGTAACCGGGACAGGGTGACCTACGAGCAGTACTTC. Combining the CDR3 with reference TRBV19 and TRBJ2-7 gives the whole variable domain DGGITQSPKYLFRKEGQNVTLSCEQNLNHDAMYWYRQDPGQGLRLIYYSQIVNDFQKGDIAEGYSVSREKKESFPLTVTSAQKNPTAFYLCASNRDRVTYEQYFGPGTRLTVT.

This chain uses TRBV6-1 with TRBJ1-5; the match to TRBD1 covers 8 bases. The CDR3 has 18 amino acids. Germline CDR1 MNHNS, CDR2 SASEGT. V was clipped by 4 bases and J by 1 base; unmatched bases: 12. The CDR3 loop is CASSGVQGATPSNQPQHF. The DNA for the CDR3 is TGTGCCAGCAGTGGGGTTCAGGGGGCTACACCCAGCAATCAGCCCCAGCATTTT.

The chain carries TRBV6-6 and TRBJ2-7, with TRBD2 matching over 7 bases. The junction had 11 bases not matched to a gene; V was cut back by 0 bases and J by 6 bases. Per the germline V gene, CDR1 is MNHNY and CDR2 is SVGAGI (reference sequence). The length of the CDR3 is 16 residues. This CDR3 is CASSYSTGLDSGEQYF. The CDR3, as DNA: TGTGCCAGCAGTTACTCGACCGGACTAGACTCGGGCGAGCAGTACTTC.

The CDR3 sequence: CASSEPGDRDTQYF. The CDR3 coding sequence is TGTGCCAGCAGTGAACCGGGGGATAGAGATACGCAGTATTTT. V usage is TRBV25-1 and J usage is TRBJ2-3, with a possible D match to TRBD2 (6 bases). Trimming took off 2 bases at V and 5 bases at J, with 11 bases between the two ends. Per germline, CDR1 MGHDK and CDR2 SYGVNS. The CDR3 length is 14 residues. Full variable domain (missing parts from reference TRBV25-1 and TRBJ2-3): EADIYQTPRYLVIGTGKKITLECSQTMGHDKMYWYQQDPGMELHLIHYSYGVNSTEKGDLSSESTVSRIRTEHFPLTLESARPSHTSQYLCASSEPGDRDTQYFGPGTRLTVL.